The present TCR beta chain was sequenced within a study of shared clonotypes between healthy human individuals. About the study: With ages of 18 to 49, the donors were two women and a few men.

V was clipped by 5 bases and J by 1 base; unmatched bases: 5. Germline V gene lookup returns CDR1 SEHNR and CDR2 FQNEAQ (reference sequence). The CDR3 is 16 residues long. The repertoire was sequenced with immunoSEQ multiplex PCR; TCRdb's copy has only in-frame clones and lacks some. The sample includes 900,000 to 1,200,000 clones, approximately 80% of them seen just once. The V and J genes are TRBV7-9 and TRBJ2-2; 9 bases map to TRBD1. The sequencing sample was made of memory CD4+ T cells from PBMCs. The sample's subset: CD45RA-negative fraction. This sequence was found in a young man in good health. Some clones in this sample may be carry-over from other donors' samples. CDR3 loop: CASSRNRGQNTGELFF. The CDR3 DNA reads TGTGCCAGCAGCCGGAACAGGGGGCAGAACACCGGGGAGCTGTTTTTT.